This TCR beta chain emerged from a study of T cells after yellow fever vaccination. Study-wide points: The CD4 and CD8 compartments had a small share of their clonotypes in common.

A universal primer site and UMIs were added as TCR cDNA was made by 5'RACE template switching. TCRdb independently ran MiXCR on the 5' RACE reads; one entry per CDR3 protein. The repertoire has hundreds of thousands of distinct CDR3 sequences, approximately 21% of them found once; the top ten carry 14%. Trimming removed 6 bases from V and 0 bases from J, with 15 bases in between. This CDR3 spans 16 amino acids. CDR1 and CDR2 from the germline V gene are SQVTM and ANQGSEA. This clonotype has just a few counts. The antigen is undetermined. J is TRBJ2-6 and V is TRBV29-1; possibly TRBD1 or TRBD2 for D (5 bases each). The clonotype comes from a man in his thirties or forties who received the YFV17D yellow fever vaccine. The input for sequencing was PBMCs, taken 15 days after the yellow fever booster vaccination. The DNA for the CDR3 is TGCAGCGTGACGGGGCGGAGGAGCTCTGGGGCCAACGTCCTGACTTTC. Amino acid sequence: CSVTGRRSSGANVLTF.